This T cell receptor (beta chain) derives from a study of blood T cell repertoires in COVID-19. On the study more broadly: Spain, Italy and the United States supplied samples that represented acute and convalescent COVID-19. Sample material is recorded as cDNA or gDNA derived from T cells, B-cell-depleted T cells, or PBMCs.

Per the original methods: Scientists estimated how many nucleated cells there were by amplifying reference gene primers. Profiled with immunoSEQ multiplex PCR; TCRdb holds only in-frame clones, not every one. V, J and clone size were drawn from that table, and D and trimming were deduced from the DNA. The repertoire has around 170,000 clones, 65% to 85% of them found once; the top ten carry approximately 15%. Germline CDR1 and CDR2: SGHDN and FVKESK. Trimming left V 0 bases short and J 5 bases short, with 10 bases between. CDR3 length: 14 residues. This sequence originates from a woman older than 75 with acute or convalescent COVID-19. The V gene is TRBV14, the J gene TRBJ1-2; D gene unclear. The specimen was peripheral blood. The DNA for the CDR3 is TGTGCCAGCAGCCAAGATGGGAGGTTTTATGGCTACACCTTC. Translated: CASSQDGRFYGYTF.